The entry that follows covers one TCR beta chain sequence. The assay was immunoSEQ multiplex PCR, and TCRdb's table has in-frame clones only and misses some. Of hundreds of thousands of clones in the sample, approximately 90% were seen once. This entry comes from a study of blood T cell repertoires in COVID-19. CDR3 size: 14 residues. Trimming cost V 3 bases and J 3 bases; bases outside gene matches: 1. The germline CDR1 and CDR2 sequences are MGHRA and YSYEKL. The sequencing sample was made of PBMCs or T cells enriched from blood (not recorded which). The chain combines TRBV4-1 with TRBJ2-2, with 7 bases lining up with TRBD1. The clonotype originates from a woman aged 18 to 35 who had been exposed to COVID-19. This chain's CDR3 is CASSHDRDTGELFF. The DNA of the CDR3 is TGCGCCAGCAGCCATGACAGGGACACCGGGGAGCTGTTTTTT.